This T cell receptor beta chain originates from a study of T cells after yellow fever vaccination (dated by TCRdb to about 2019). In terms of the full investigation: The SMART-Seq v4 Ultra Low Input RNA kit was used to prepare libraries from fractions with low cell numbers. To follow T-cell clones before and after primary and booster YFV17D yellow fever vaccination, bulk TCR alpha and beta repertoires were sequenced over time. Blood was drawn at multiple timepoints before and after primary and secondary immunization, with bulk PBMC replicates and cell subsets isolated. Two healthy male donors made up the cohort, one aged 18 to 29 years and the other aged 30 to 39 years. Broad study findings and their caveats: Only a couple of donors were included in the study, so the extent to which the findings can be generalized is limited. Computational filtering was needed because FACS-sorted repertoires could contain abundant contaminating clonotypes from the bulk population. A small fraction of clonotypes appeared in both the CD4 and CD8 compartments, likely as a result of convergent recombination. Compared with the primary T-cell response, the secondary T-cell response was weaker but faster, peaking on day 5 rather than day 15. After the booster, most clones that had expanded after primary vaccination were detected again (approximately 95% of CD4 and more than 85% of CD8), suggesting broad maintenance of memory.

A note on this clonotype: There is no known antigen for this receptor. No clone much larger than this one lies a single base away; base qualities are absent.

Synthesis of TCR cDNA relied on 5'RACE template switching, a step that introduced a universal primer site along with unique molecular identifiers. cDNA synthesis was primed from both the TCR alpha and TCR beta constant segments. Library amplification used two PCR steps, and the second PCR step added sample barcodes and sequencing adapters. Sequencing of the libraries was done on either Illumina HiSeq 2500 (2x100 bp) or NovaSeq (2x150 bp). The authors processed their data as follows. MIGEC was used to demultiplex reads and collapse the reads into UMI consensus sequences, and MiXCR was used for V(D)J alignment. Using edgeR on replicate PBMC samples, clonotypes were called vaccine-responding if FDR was below 0.01 and the log2 fold change was above 5 up to day 15. Each bulk clonotype was labeled CD4 or CD8 based on which sequenced repertoire, CD4 or CD8, contained the clonotype at higher abundance. Clones were called with MiXCR by TCRdb after fastp trimmed the public reads at Q25, and only in-frame beta chains were retained. Every entry covers one CDR3 protein and lists the most common genes and DNA from its rows. The V and J calls shown here were made by TCRdb, not taken from the authors' results. Present in this sample are approximately 510,000 distinct CDR3 sequences, 20% to 25% of which were seen just once. In total, the top ten clones hold roughly 16% of the sample.

The treatment or condition label, as the study defines it: live attenuated yellow fever vaccine strain. At every blood-draw timepoint, two biological replicates of bulk PBMCs were collected. PBMCs were isolated from peripheral blood using a standard Ficoll-Paque protocol. TriZol was used to extract RNA from bulk PBMCs, CD4 and CD8 fractions, and dextramer-positive and dextramer-negative fractions. Unmatched junction bases come to 12, with V trimmed by 0 bases and J by 5 bases. The CDR3 starts with the cysteine, ends with the phenylalanine, and has 17 residues. Here the CDR3 DNA is all that survives: 51 bases in frame from base 1. The germline V gene yields SGDLS for CDR1 and YYNGEE for CDR2.

The sequence was collected from a man in his late teens or twenties who received the YFV17D yellow fever vaccine. The V and J segments used are TRBV9 and TRBJ2-5, and 8 junction bases match TRBD2. Sequenced here: PBMCs, sampled roughly 23 days after the first yellow fever vaccination. The DNA is TGTGCCAGCAGCGTAGATCTTAGCGGGGTATGGGGGGAGACCCAGTACTTC. Its protein product is CASSVDLSGVWGETQYF.